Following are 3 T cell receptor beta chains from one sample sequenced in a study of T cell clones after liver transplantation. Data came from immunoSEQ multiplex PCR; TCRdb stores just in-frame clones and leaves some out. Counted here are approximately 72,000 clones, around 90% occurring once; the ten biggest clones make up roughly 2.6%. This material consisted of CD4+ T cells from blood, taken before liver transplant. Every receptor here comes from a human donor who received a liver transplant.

The CDR3 nucleotides are TGTGCCAGCAGCCTCCAGGGGGGGAATCAGCCCCAGCATTTT. Protein product: CASSLQGGNQPQHF. The genes are TRBV5-8 and TRBJ1-5, with 7 bases matching TRBD1. The CDR3 runs to 14 residues. With 4 bases clipped from V and 4 bases from J, the junction kept 5 bases outside the gene matches. CDR1 and CDR2 from the germline V gene are SGHTS and YDEGEE. Looking up the rest from reference TRBV5-8 and TRBJ1-5 gives the full variable domain: EAGVTQSPTHLIKTRGQQATLRCSPISGHTSVYWYQQALGLGLQFLLWYDEGEERNRGNFPPRFSGRQFPNYSSELNVNALELEDSALYLCASSLQGGNQPQHFGDGTRLSIL.

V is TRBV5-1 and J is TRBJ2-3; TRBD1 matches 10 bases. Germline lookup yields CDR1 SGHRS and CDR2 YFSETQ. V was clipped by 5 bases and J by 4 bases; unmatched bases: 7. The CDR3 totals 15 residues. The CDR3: CASRRTGGIADTQYF. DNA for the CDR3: TGCGCCAGCAGGAGGACAGGGGGTATCGCAGATACGCAGTATTTT.

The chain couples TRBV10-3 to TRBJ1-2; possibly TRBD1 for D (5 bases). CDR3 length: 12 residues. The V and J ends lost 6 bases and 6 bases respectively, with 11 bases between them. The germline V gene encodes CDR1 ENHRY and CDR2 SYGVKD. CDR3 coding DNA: TGTGCCATCAGACCCGGGGGGGATGGCTACACCTTC. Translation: CAIRPGGDGYTF.